A single sample is the source of the 16 T cell receptor beta chains below, sequenced in a study of T cells in Graves' hyperthyroidism and ophthalmopathy. The TCR beta CDR3 regions underwent amplification using RNA transcripts as the source. With the HTBI primer set, the TCR CDR3 went through a first round of RT-PCR. MiXCR, run by TCRdb on the multiplex PCR reads, gives a single entry per CDR3 protein. In the table there are 300,000 to 450,000 distinct CDR3 sequences, approximately 15% of which are singletons. The sample taken for sequencing was blood. The receptors come from a woman aged 30 to 39 with Graves' hyperthyroidism.

This clonotype was detected ten times or more. This chain joins TRBV12-3 or TRBV12-4 and TRBJ2-7, with unresolved D. The CDR3 is 15 residues long. Trimming removed 10 bases from V and 1 base from J, with 20 bases in between. DNA for the CDR3: TGTGCCACCAAGTCAGACGCGTCTAATTCCTACGAGCAGTACTTC. This codes for CATKSDASNSYEQYF.

This clonotype was seen repeatedly, ten times or more. The chain has TRBV6-6 and TRBJ2-3; unclear D gene. V lost 2 bases to trimming and J lost 0 bases, with 15 bases between them. The length of the CDR3 is 17 residues. Germline CDR1 is MNHNY and CDR2 is SVGAGI (reference sequence). Here the CDR3 reads CASSYNPLTASTDTQYF. The CDR3 DNA is TGTGCCAGCAGTTACAACCCCCTAACAGCTAGCACAGATACGCAGTATTTT.

A few counts support this clonotype. The rearrangement links TRBV20-1 to TRBJ2-3; D might be TRBD2 (6 bases). Germline V gene data show CDR1 as DFQATT and CDR2 as SNEGSKA (reference sequence). The CDR3 has 15 amino acids. Trimming took off 0 bases at V and 1 base at J, with 11 bases between the two ends. As DNA, the CDR3 is TGCAGTGCTAGAGACCGGACTACCCGCACAGATACGCAGTATTTT. Translating gives CSARDRTTRTDTQYF.

The rearrangement joins TRBV5-6 to TRBJ2-5; 7 nucleotides match TRBD1. This CDR3 is built from 14 residues. In germline, CDR1 is SGHDT, CDR2 YYEEEE. Unmatched junction bases numbered 4, after V lost 4 bases and J lost 1 base. CDR3 coding DNA: TGTGCCAGCAGCGTAGACAGGGTCCAAGAGACCCAGTACTTC. This codes for CASSVDRVQETQYF. The complete variable domain, with remaining parts taken from reference TRBV5-6 and TRBJ2-5, reads DAGVTQSPTHLIKTRGQQVTLRCSPKSGHDTVSWYQQALGQGPQFIFQYYEEEERQRGNFPDRFSGHQFPNYSSELNVNALLLGDSALYLCASSVDRVQETQYFGPGTRLLVL.

This clonotype was found a few times. V gene TRBV9 combines with J gene TRBJ1-2; 7 nucleotides agree with TRBD1. CDR1 and CDR2 (germline): SGDLS, YYNGEE. The trim removed 3 bases at V and 8 bases at J, leaving 10 bases unmatched. This CDR3 spans 14 amino acids. The chain's CDR3 is CASSGDRVTGGYTF. DNA for the CDR3: TGTGCCAGCAGCGGGGACAGAGTGACGGGAGGCTACACCTTC.

This clonotype showed up many times. The chain combines TRBV24-1 with TRBJ2-4; TRBD1 matches at 9 bases. Trimming took 6 bases from V and 7 from J; bases not matched to a gene: 6. CDR1 is KGHDR and CDR2 is SFDVKD in the germline V gene. There are 14 residues in the CDR3. The CDR3 DNA reads TGTGCCACCAGTACACAGGGACAGGGTAACATTCAGTACTTC. This sequence encodes CATSTQGQGNIQYF.

V and J are TRBV3-1 and TRBJ2-3, with 9 bases lining up with TRBD2. The trim removed 0 bases at V and 1 base at J, leaving 5 bases unmatched. Germline V gene data show CDR1 as LGHDT and CDR2 as YNNKEL (reference sequence). The length of the CDR3 is 17 residues. DNA for the CDR3: TGTGCCAGCAGCCAAGATCCTAGCGGGACAGGCACAGATACGCAGTATTTT. Translation: CASSQDPSGTGTDTQYF.

This clonotype was counted ten times or more. J is TRBJ1-2 and V is TRBV20-1, with no clear D. Trimming stripped 0 bases from V and 1 base from J, with 9 bases between. CDR3 length: 14 residues. Looked up from germline, CDR1 is DFQATT and CDR2 is SNEGSKA (reference sequence). CDR3 protein: CSARDRVVNYGYTF. For the CDR3, the DNA is TGCAGTGCTAGAGATCGTGTGGTTAACTATGGCTACACCTTC.

This chain links TRBV12-3 or TRBV12-4 with TRBJ2-2, with TRBD2 matching over 10 bases. The CDR3 contains 19 residues. The V segment lost 6 bases and the J segment 6 bases; nucleotides outside the gene matches: 19. The DNA of the CDR3 is TGTGCCAGCAGCTCCAATCGGGCTAGCGGGAGATTTAGGGCCGGGGAGCTGTTTTTT. This codes for CASSSNRASGRFRAGELFF.

The chain links TRBV7-6 to TRBJ2-7, with a tentative D call TRBD2 (5 bases). The V gene's germline CDR1 is SGHVS and CDR2 FNYEAQ. The ends were cut back, 2 bases at V and 6 bases at J, with 8 bases in the middle. This CDR3 contains 12 residues. As DNA, the CDR3 is TGTGCCAGCAGCTTATCCGAGGGCGAGCAGTACTTC. Translating gives CASSLSEGEQYF.

This clonotype was found many times. This sequence joins TRBV5-4 and TRBJ2-1; 11 nucleotides agree with TRBD2. CDR3 length equals 17 residues. V trimming: 4 bases; J trimming: 7 bases; junction bases outside the gene matches: 13. Germline CDR1 is SGHNT and CDR2 is YYREEE (reference sequence). The CDR3 loop is CASSRESPLAGVNEQFF. The CDR3 DNA reads as TGTGCCAGCAGCAGGGAAAGTCCACTAGCGGGAGTGAATGAGCAGTTCTTC.

The chain joins TRBV29-1 to TRBJ2-3, with TRBD2 matching over 12 bases. This CDR3 is built from 15 residues. Losses at the gene ends were 1 base for V and 2 bases for J; bases not matched to a gene: 1. Germline CDR1 reads SQVTM; CDR2 reads ANQGSEA. CDR3 DNA: TGCAGCGTTGAAGGACTAGCGGGAGTCACAGATACGCAGTATTTT. Protein sequence: CSVEGLAGVTDTQYF.

This clonotype was recorded at least ten times. The V and J genes are TRBV30 and TRBJ1-1; no definite D call. CDR1 and CDR2 from the germline V gene are GTSNPN and SVGIG (reference sequence). Deletions cut 0 bases from V and 1 base from J, with 9 bases between. The CDR3 extends over 14 amino acids. The CDR3: CAWSVLGQNTEAFF. The CDR3 coding sequence is TGTGCCTGGAGTGTACTCGGCCAGAACACTGAAGCTTTCTTT.

Points on this clonotype: A much larger clone differs by one base, so this may be a read error. The chain carries TRBV10-1 and TRBJ2-3; D not resolved. Per germline, CDR1 WNHNN and CDR2 SYGVQD (reference sequence). The CDR3 runs 16 residues. The V end was cut by 0 bases, the J end by 1 base, with 11 bases between. CDR3 sequence reads: CASSESGRQCTDTQYF. CDR3 bases: TGCGCCAGCAGTGAGTCGGGTCGGCAGTGCACAGATACGCAGTATTTT.

At least ten counts were recorded for this clonotype. The chain uses TRBV6-6 and TRBJ2-1; D may be TRBD2 (5 bases). This CDR3 has 13 residues. Germline V gene data show CDR1 as MNHNY and CDR2 as SVGAGI (reference sequence). V was shortened by 0 bases and J by 10 bases, with 10 bases between the two germline ends. DNA for the CDR3: TGTGCCAGCAGTTACTCCTATCAGCGGGAGCAGTTCTTC. Translation: CASSYSYQREQFF.

The gene calls are TRBV5-1 and TRBJ2-7; TRBD2 is a possible D gene (6 bases). V was shortened by 9 bases and J by 0 bases, with 19 bases between the two germline ends. Germline V gene data show CDR1 as SGHRS and CDR2 as YFSETQ. This CDR3 spans 15 amino acids. CDR3 in DNA: TGCGCCACCAAGGAGTATAGCGGAAGCTCCTACGAGCAGTACTTC. The encoded protein is CATKEYSGSSYEQYF.